The 8 T cell receptor beta chains below all came from one sample that was sequenced in a study of cytomegalovirus exposure and HLA in healthy donors. Both 60 Vbeta primers and 13 Jbeta primers went into the PCR. TCRdb's copy holds only in-frame clones and misses some; the assay was immunoSEQ multiplex PCR. The sample yields about 130,000 clones, about 81% seen once. Input material: PBMCs. Receptors were obtained from a woman aged 40 to 50 in good health and CMV-seropositive.

The chain couples TRBV25-1 to TRBJ2-2; 7 bases are a match to TRBD2. Germline CDR1 reads MGHDK; CDR2 reads SYGVNS. The CDR3 length is 14 residues. With 8 bases clipped from V and 6 bases from J, the junction kept 9 bases outside the gene matches. The CDR3 sequence is CASGGGVKAGELFF. CDR3 in DNA: TGTGCCAGCGGGGGAGGGGTTAAAGCCGGGGAGCTGTTTTTT.

The table lists this clone with a count of one. This chain uses TRBV5-1 with TRBJ2-7, with 11 bases matching TRBD1. The CDR3 covers 15 residues. Germline CDR1 reads SGHRS; CDR2 reads YFSETQ. V shed 5 bases, J shed 2 bases, and the junction held 6 bases outside the gene matches. CDR3 in amino acids: CASSFGTGGAYEQYF. The CDR3 DNA is TGCGCCAGCAGTTTTGGGACAGGGGGAGCCTACGAGCAGTACTTC.

With regard to this clone: An end of the junction differs from the germline gene, which may be a read error. The same CDR3 arises from other DNA sequences in this sample as well. V gene TRBV7-2 combines with J gene TRBJ1-2, with D possibly being TRBD1 (5 bases). Per germline, CDR1 SGHTA and CDR2 FQGNSA. The CDR3 is 15 residues long. CDR3 amino acids: CASVGVRQGGPPRIF. The CDR3 DNA is TGTGCCAGCGTGGGCGTGAGGCAGGGAGGGCCGCCGAGGATCTTC.

This clone showed up just once. This chain uses TRBV7-2 with TRBJ1-2; TRBD1 agrees at 7 bases. J was trimmed by 4 bases and V by 3 bases; bases with no gene match: 8. Per the germline V gene, CDR1 is SGHTA and CDR2 is FQGNSA. The CDR3 runs 15 residues. CDR3 loop: CASSLTGQNIYGYTF. In nucleotides, the CDR3 is TGTGCCAGCAGCTTGACAGGGCAAAATATCTATGGCTACACCTTC.

Comments on this clone: The junction differs from germline at one of its ends, possibly a read error. The chain recombines TRBV15 with TRBJ1-4, with D tentatively TRBD1 (5 bases). The germline CDR1 and CDR2 sequences are LNHNV and YYDKDF (reference sequence). CDR3 size: 13 residues. The CDR3: CATSRASDTGTGF. The DNA for the CDR3 is TGTGCCACCAGCAGAGCTTCCGACACCGGTACAGGTTTT.

This chain's CDR3 is CASRGDRSSYEQYF. The CDR3 region has the DNA TGTGCCAGCAGGGGAGACAGGAGCTCCTACGAGCAGTACTTC. The chain recombines TRBV28 with TRBJ2-7; D might be TRBD1 (6 bases). V was shortened by 6 bases and J by 0 bases, with 12 bases between the two germline ends. The CDR3 contains 14 residues. Germline-derived CDR1 and CDR2 are MDHEN and SYDVKM.

The chain uses TRBV27 and TRBJ1-3; D gene unclear. CDR1 is MNHEY and CDR2 is SMNVEV in the germline V gene (reference sequence). This CDR3 region has 17 residues. Trimming took 2 bases from V and 2 from J, leaving 16 bases between them. The CDR3 DNA is TGTGCCAGCAGTTTACAGGCGCTACCCTCCACTGGAAACACCATATATTTT. Its protein product is CASSLQALPSTGNTIYF.

The chain links TRBV9 to TRBJ1-5; tentatively, D is TRBD1 (5 bases). The CDR3 length is 14 residues. Per the germline V gene, CDR1 is SGDLS and CDR2 is YYNGEE. Deletions cut 4 bases from V and 7 bases from J, with 15 bases between. The CDR3 spells CASSPRGGEQPQHF. The CDR3 bases are TGTGCCAGCAGCCCCCGGGGAGGGGAGCAGCCCCAGCATTTT.